The 5 T cell receptor beta chains below all came from one sample that was sequenced in a study of identical twins. TCRdb re-analysed the 5' RACE reads in MiXCR, keeping a single row per CDR3 protein. The profile covers approximately 500,000 distinct CDR3 sequences, with less than 25% appearing a single time and 2.9% taken by the ten largest. The data were also submitted as part of a second study, on T cells expressing NK-cell markers.

Sequenced material: CD4+ T cells sorted from blood. These receptor sequences come from a woman under 30 in good health.

The V call is TRBV29-1, the J call TRBJ1-5; no definite D call. The CDR3 runs to 13 residues. Germline V CDR1 and CDR2: SQVTM, ANQGSEA. The V end lost 3 bases, the J end lost 4 bases, and 10 bases lay between the germline ends. The CDR3 coding sequence is TGCAGCGTTGAGTTTGTCAGAAATCAGCCCCAGCATTTT. Translated: CSVEFVRNQPQHF.

This clonotype was found a few times. The chain employs TRBV25-1 and TRBJ2-7; 7 bases align to TRBD2. The CDR3 sequence is 14 residues long. In germline, CDR1 is MGHDK, CDR2 SYGVNS. V lost 7 bases to trimming and J lost 2 bases; unmatched junction nucleotides: 8. CDR3 region: CASKGDGLAYEQYF. In DNA, the CDR3 is TGTGCCAGCAAGGGTGACGGACTAGCCTACGAGCAGTACTTC.

The chain joins TRBV3-1 to TRBJ2-7, with D unclear. CDR3 length: 14 amino acids. The V end was cut by 4 bases, the J end by 7 bases, with 17 bases between. From germline, CDR1 is LGHDT and CDR2 YNNKEL (reference sequence). CDR3 coding DNA: TGTGCCAGCAGCCCCAGACCTTGGATGGGGGAGCAGTACTTC. This codes for CASSPRPWMGEQYF.

This clonotype occurred a few times. The CDR3: CASSGSATDTQYF. The CDR3 nucleotides are TGCGCCAGCAGTGGTTCAGCCACAGATACGCAGTATTTT. The chain is built from TRBV10-1 and TRBJ2-3; D gene ambiguous. This CDR3 spans 13 amino acids. Looked up from germline, CDR1 is WNHNN and CDR2 is SYGVQD (reference sequence). V was cut by 4 bases and J by 2 bases, with 7 bases left in between.

Written as DNA, the CDR3 is TGCAGTGCTAGAGACGCACTAGCGGGAGGGGACGAGCAGTACTTC. It codes for CSARDALAGGDEQYF. The J gene is TRBJ2-7, the V gene TRBV20-1, with TRBD2 matching 13 bases. The CDR3 length is 15 residues. Trimming removed 0 bases from V and 5 bases from J; junction bases left unmatched: 4. Germline V gene data show CDR1 as DFQATT and CDR2 as SNEGSKA (reference sequence).